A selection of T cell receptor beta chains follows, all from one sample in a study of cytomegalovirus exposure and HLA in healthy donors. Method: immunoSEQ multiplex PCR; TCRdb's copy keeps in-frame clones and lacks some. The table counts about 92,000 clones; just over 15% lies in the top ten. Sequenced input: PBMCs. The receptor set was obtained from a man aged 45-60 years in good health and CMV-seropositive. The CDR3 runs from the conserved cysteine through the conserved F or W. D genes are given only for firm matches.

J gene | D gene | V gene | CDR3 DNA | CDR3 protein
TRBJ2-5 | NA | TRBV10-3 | TGTGCCATCAGTGAGCCGGGAGAGACCCAGTACTTC | CAISEPGETQYF
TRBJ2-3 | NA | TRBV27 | TGTGCCAGCAACCCGGGAAGCACAGATACGCAGTATTTT | CASNPGSTDTQYF
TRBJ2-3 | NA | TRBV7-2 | TGTGCCAGCAGATCAGGGGCGGGAGCAGATACGCAGTATTTT | CASRSGAGADTQYF
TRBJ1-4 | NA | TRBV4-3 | TGCGCCAGCAGCCAGGCGGTGGCGAGGAATGAAAAACTGTTTTTT | CASSQAVARNEKLFF
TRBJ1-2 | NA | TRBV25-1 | TGTGCCAGCACCTCGGGGGGTGGTGGATATGGCTACACCTTC | CASTSGGGGYGYTF
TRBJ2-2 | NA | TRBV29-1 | TGCAGCGGGGCAGGGCTCGACACCGGGGAGCTGTTTTTT | CSGAGLDTGELFF
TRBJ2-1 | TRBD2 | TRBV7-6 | TGTGCCAGCAGCTTAGAGGCACTAGTGACTAGCGGATACAATGAGCAGTTCTTC | CASSLEALVTSGYNEQFF
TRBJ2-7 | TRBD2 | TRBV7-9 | TGTGCCAGCAGCACGAAAGCGGGAGGGCCGGGAGAGCAGTACTTC | CASSTKAGGPGEQYF
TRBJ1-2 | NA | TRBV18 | TGTGCCAGCTCGGACAGCTATGGCTACACCTTC | CASSDSYGYTF
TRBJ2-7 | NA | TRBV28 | TGTGCCAGCACCCTCGCTCGAGTCTACGAGCAGTACTTC | CASTLARVYEQYF
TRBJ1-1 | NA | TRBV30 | TGTGCCTGGTGGAGGGACGGGACTGAAGCTTTCTTT | CAWWRDGTEAFF
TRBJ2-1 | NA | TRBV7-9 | TGTGCCAGCAGCTTGCCCTTAGGGGCCCGTGGAAACAATGAGCAGTTCTTC | CASSLPLGARGNNEQFF
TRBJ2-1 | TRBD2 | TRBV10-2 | TGCGCCAGCAGTCTGACTAGCGGGAGCCCGAATGAGCAGTTCTTC | CASSLTSGSPNEQFF
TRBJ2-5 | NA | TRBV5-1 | TGCGCCAGCAGGGATCGGGAAAGAGAGACCCAGTACTTC | CASRDRERETQYF
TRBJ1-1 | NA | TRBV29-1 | TGCAGCGTTGCCCCCCTCGCACACCTCACTGAAGCTTTCTTT | CSVAPLAHLTEAFF
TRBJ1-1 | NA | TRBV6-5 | TGTGCCAGGGGGGACTTCGAAGCTTTCTTT | CARGDFEAFF
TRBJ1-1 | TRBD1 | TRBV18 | TGTGCCAGCTCGCGTACAGGGGGCACTGAAGCTTTCTTT | CASSRTGGTEAFF
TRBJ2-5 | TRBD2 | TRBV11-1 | TGTGCCAGCAGTCCCCGGACTAGCGGGAGTTGGGGAGAGACCCAGTACTTC | CASSPRTSGSWGETQYF
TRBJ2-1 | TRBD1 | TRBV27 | TGTGCCAGCAGTCCCTGGACAGGAATCAATGAGCAGTTCTTC | CASSPWTGINEQFF
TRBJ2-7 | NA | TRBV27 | TGTGCCAGCAGTCCACTACCTTCCTCCTACGAGCAGTACTTC | CASSPLPSSYEQYF
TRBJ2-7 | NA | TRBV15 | TGTGCCACCAGCAGAGATGGGCCCTACGAGCAGTACTTC | CATSRDGPYEQYF
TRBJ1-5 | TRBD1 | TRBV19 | TGTGCCAGTACCCAGGGGGCGCGAAATCAGCCCCAGCATTTT | CASTQGARNQPQHF
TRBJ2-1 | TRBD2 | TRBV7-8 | TGTGCCAGCAGACGACTAGCGGAAACCTACAATGAGCAGTTCTTC | CASRRLAETYNEQFF
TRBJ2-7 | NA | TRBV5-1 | TGCGCCAGCAGCCAGTTCACAGTGAGTGCCCCCTACGAGCAGTACTTC | CASSQFTVSAPYEQYF
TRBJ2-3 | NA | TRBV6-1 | TGTGCCAGCAGTGAGGCTTACTACGGGACAGATACGCAGTATTTT | CASSEAYYGTDTQYF
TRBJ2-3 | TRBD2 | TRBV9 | TGTGCCAGCAGCCCCCTTCAGCGGGAACGTTTCGTTGATACGCAGTATTTT | CASSPLQRERFVDTQYF
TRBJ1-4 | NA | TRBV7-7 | TGTGCTAGCAGCTCAAAGTCGGGATCCAATGAAAAACTGTTTTTT | CASSSKSGSNEKLFF
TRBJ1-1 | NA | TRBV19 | TGTGCCAGTAGTATCCCAAACAGAGCCTCTAACACTGAAGCTTTCTTT | CASSIPNRASNTEAFF
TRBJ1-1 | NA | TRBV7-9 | TGTGCCAGCAGCTTTACAGGAGTAAACACTGAAGCTTTCTTT | CASSFTGVNTEAFF
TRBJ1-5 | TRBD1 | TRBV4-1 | TGCGCCAGCAGCCCATTTTCGGGCTGGGCGGGGACAGGGAATACCCAGCATTTT | CASSPFSGWAGTGNTQHF
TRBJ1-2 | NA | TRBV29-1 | TGCAGCGTTGATGGCAGTGAGGCCTATGGCTACACCTTC | CSVDGSEAYGYTF
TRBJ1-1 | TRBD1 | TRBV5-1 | TGCGCCAGCAGCTTCACAGGGGATACTGAAGCTTTCTTT | CASSFTGDTEAFF
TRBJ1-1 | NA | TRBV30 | TGTGCCTGGAGTGTAATCCCGGGGGGGGCTTTCTTT | CAWSVIPGGAFF
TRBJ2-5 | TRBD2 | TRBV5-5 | TGTGCCAGCATTCAACTAGCGGGTTATCAAGAGACCCAGTACTTC | CASIQLAGYQETQYF
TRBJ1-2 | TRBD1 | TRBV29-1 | TGCAGCGCGACCGGGGACAGGGCTCATGGCTACACCTTC | CSATGDRAHGYTF
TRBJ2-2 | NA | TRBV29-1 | TGCAGCGCCTACGACAGAGCTACGAACACCGGGGAGCTGTTTTTT | CSAYDRATNTGELFF
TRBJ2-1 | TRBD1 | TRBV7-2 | TGTGCCAGCAGCTTTGAGGGACAGGGATACAATGAGCAGTTCTTC | CASSFEGQGYNEQFF
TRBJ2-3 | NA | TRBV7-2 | TGTGCCAGCAGCTTAGGTCGGGAGCCCCCGGCAGATACGCAGTATTTT | CASSLGREPPADTQYF
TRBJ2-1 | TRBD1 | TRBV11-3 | TGTGCCAGCAGCTCTACAGACCGGGACAGCAGCTACAATGAGCAGTTCTTC | CASSSTDRDSSYNEQFF
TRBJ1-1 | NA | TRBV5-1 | TGCGCCAGCAGCTTGTTCCGGACAGACACTGAAGCTTTCTTT | CASSLFRTDTEAFF
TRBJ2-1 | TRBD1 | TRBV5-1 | TGCGCCAGCAGCACGGACCTAGGACAGGGTATAGTGGAGCAGTTCTTC | CASSTDLGQGIVEQFF
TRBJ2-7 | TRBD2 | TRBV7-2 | TGTGCCAGCAGCTCCCGGACTAGCGGGAATGGTGAGCAGTACTTC | CASSSRTSGNGEQYF
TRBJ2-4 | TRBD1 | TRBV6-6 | TGTGCCAGCAGCCCCTTTGGCCGGACAGGGAAAAACATTCAGTACTTC | CASSPFGRTGKNIQYF
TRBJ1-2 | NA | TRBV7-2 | TGTGCCAGCAGCAGCGGGGCCGCCCCCAACTATGGCTACACCTTC | CASSSGAAPNYGYTF
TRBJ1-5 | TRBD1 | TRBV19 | TGTGCCAGTAGTACCCTCGACAGGGGATGGAATCAGCCCCAGCATTTT | CASSTLDRGWNQPQHF